The 14 T cell receptor beta chains below all came from one sample that was sequenced in a study of identical twins. Each CDR3 protein gets one entry after TCRdb re-called the 5' RACE reads with MiXCR. The sample has about 340,000 distinct CDR3 sequences, 9% to 10% seen once. Sequenced sample: naive T cells sorted from blood. These receptors all come from a woman aged 45-60 years in good health.

The chain recombines TRBV7-3 with TRBJ1-6; tentative D call: TRBD1 (5 bases). Trimming took off 2 bases at V and 9 bases at J, with 11 bases between the two ends. The CDR3 is 14 amino acids. Germline V gene data show CDR1 as SGHTA and CDR2 as FQGTGA. Written as DNA, the CDR3 is TGTGCCAGCAGCTTAGAAGTGGGGCGTTCACCCCTCCACTTT. It specifies CASSLEVGRSPLHF.

This clonotype has only a few counts. DNA for the CDR3: TGTGCCAGCAGTTCGGGGGGCAGGGGGCCAGATACGCAGTATTTT. Translation gives CASSSGGRGPDTQYF. V is TRBV12-3 or TRBV12-4 and J is TRBJ2-3; perhaps TRBD1 as D (8 bases). V dropped 4 bases and J dropped 4 bases, with 15 bases sitting between them. The CDR3 covers 15 residues.

The V and J genes are TRBV5-1 and TRBJ2-4; unclear D gene. This CDR3 has 14 amino acids. V was pared by 0 bases and J by 7 bases, with 11 bases between. Germline V gene lookup returns CDR1 SGHRS and CDR2 YFSETQ. CDR3 region: CASSLAGQANIQYF. CDR3 sequence (DNA): TGCGCCAGCAGCTTGGCCGGGCAGGCGAACATTCAGTACTTC. The whole variable domain, filled in from reference TRBV5-1 and TRBJ2-4, reads KAGVTQTPRYLIKTRGQQVTLSCSPISGHRSVSWYQQTPGQGLQFLFEYFSETQRNKGNFPGRFSGRQFSNSRSEMNVSTLELGDSALYLCASSLAGQANIQYFGAGTRLSVL.

This clonotype was seen a handful of times. The genes are TRBV11-2 and TRBJ1-1, with D hard to call. Germline V gives CDR1 SGHAT, CDR2 FQNNGV. This CDR3 region has 16 residues. V lost 0 bases, J lost 4 bases, and 15 bases lay in between. DNA for the CDR3: TGTGCCAGCAGCTTAGATTCCGGAGGGCATGGCACTGAAGCTTTCTTT. Protein: CASSLDSGGHGTEAFF.

The sample holds a few counts of this clonotype. V and J are TRBV10-2 and TRBJ1-3; D unresolved. Trimming cost V 10 bases and J 0 bases, with 10 bases left between them. The CDR3 is made up of 13 amino acids. CDR1 WSHSY and CDR2 SAAADI come from the germline V gene. The CDR3 DNA reads as TGCGCCACCAACATTGGCTCTGGAAACACCATATATTTT. Protein product: CATNIGSGNTIYF.

A few counts support this clonotype. The J gene is TRBJ1-4, the V gene TRBV4-1; D remains unclear. Germline V lookup: CDR1 MGHRA, CDR2 YSYEKL. V dropped 1 base and J dropped 5 bases, with 14 bases sitting between them. CDR3 size: 16 residues. CDR3 nucleotide sequence: TGCGCCAGCAGCCAAGCCCGCGGGCCCTCGAATGAAAAACTGTTTTTT. It is translated as CASSQARGPSNEKLFF.

A few counts support this clonotype. The chain is built from TRBV6-5 and TRBJ2-2; D perhaps matches TRBD2 (5 bases). Germline CDR1 reads MNHEY; CDR2 reads SVGAGI. The germline V and J ends were trimmed by 8 bases and 2 bases, with 12 bases remaining between them. The CDR3 sequence is 14 residues long. The CDR3 loop reads CASESGINTGELFF. The CDR3 region has the DNA TGTGCCAGCGAGAGCGGAATTAACACCGGGGAGCTGTTTTTT.

In this sample, this clonotype turned up a few times. V gene TRBV5-1 combines with J gene TRBJ1-4; no clear D gene. Deletions cut 0 bases from V and 3 bases from J, with 9 bases between. Germline CDR1 is SGHRS and CDR2 is YFSETQ. The CDR3 runs 15 residues. The CDR3 sequence: CASSLALKPNEKLFF. CDR3 in DNA: TGCGCCAGCAGCTTGGCCTTGAAGCCTAATGAAAAACTGTTTTTT.

This chain connects TRBV7-3 to TRBJ2-1; 10 positions match TRBD2. This CDR3 spans 16 amino acids. Per the germline V gene, CDR1 is SGHTA and CDR2 is FQGTGA. V shed 5 bases and J 8 bases; nucleotides not matched to a gene: 12. The CDR3 region has the DNA TGTGCCAGCAGCCCCCTTGGACTAGCGGTGGGAGATGAGCAGTTCTTC. This translates into CASSPLGLAVGDEQFF.

This clonotype was observed at least ten times. The chain carries TRBV29-1 and TRBJ1-5, with D hard to call. CDR3 size: 12 residues. The V gene lost 4 bases and the J gene lost 5 bases, with 9 bases spanning the gap. Germline CDR1 SQVTM, CDR2 ANQGSEA. This CDR3 reads CSVASGDQPQHF. In DNA, the CDR3 is TGCAGCGTTGCAAGCGGGGATCAGCCCCAGCATTTT.

V usage is TRBV11-2 and J usage is TRBJ2-2; D gene unclear. The CDR3 extends over 14 amino acids. V lost 0 bases and J 6 bases, leaving 8 bases between the germline ends. From germline, CDR1 is SGHAT and CDR2 FQNNGV. CDR3 sequence reads: CASSLDGLAGELFF. CDR3 DNA sequence: TGTGCCAGCAGCTTAGATGGGTTAGCCGGGGAGCTGTTTTTT.

The chain carries TRBV12-3 or TRBV12-4 and TRBJ1-4; D is ambiguous. The V end was cut by 3 bases, the J end by 8 bases, with 10 bases between. This CDR3 contains 13 residues. The DNA for the CDR3 is TGTGCCAGCAGTTTGTACAGTCCGGAAAAACTGTTTTTT. Translation: CASSLYSPEKLFF.

This clonotype was detected a few times. The chain carries TRBV18 and TRBJ2-7, with D unclear. Trimming pared 2 bases from V and 2 bases from J, leaving 7 bases between. In germline, CDR1 is KGHSH, CDR2 LQKENI. CDR3 length equals 13 residues. The DNA of the CDR3 is TGTGCCAGCTCACCAGCCAACACCTACGAGCAGTACGTC. This encodes CASSPANTYEQYV.

V is TRBV27 and J is TRBJ2-3, with 8 bases lining up with TRBD1. With 8 bases clipped from V and 5 bases from J, the junction kept 12 bases outside the gene matches. The CDR3 is 15 residues long. Germline V CDR1 and CDR2: MNHEY, SMNVEV (reference sequence). The CDR3 sequence is CASGDGTGIVDTQYF. CDR3 DNA: TGTGCCAGCGGAGACGGGACAGGTATTGTAGATACGCAGTATTTT.